This T cell receptor beta chain emerged from a study of T cell responses to AZD1222 COVID-19 vaccine listed by TCRdb under 2021. In terms of the full investigation: AZD1222 recipients given second doses at about 4 weeks or at about 12 weeks were pooled, since spike-specific TCR depth and breadth were not found to differ between the two schedules. Trial participants were enrolled into age subgroups of 18-55, 56-69 and 70-plus years, which contained approximately 150, 28 and 58 TCR-sequenced participants, respectively. TCR sequencing was performed for about 240 trial participants, of whom some 200 were given two doses of AZD1222 and around 26 were given two doses of MenACWY control vaccine.

The CDR3 regions of human TCRbeta chains were analyzed by immunosequencing. On the study's bioinformatics: Repertoire TCRs were matched against a reference library of SARS-CoV-2-specific TCRs generated with the MIRA antigen-specificity platform. Breadth meant the fraction of unique TCRs that were SARS-CoV-2-associated, whereas depth meant the fraction of total T cells that were SARS-CoV-2-associated. Using the MIRA data, each spike-specific TCR was mapped to the spike region that the TCR reacts to and placed in a CD4 or CD8 class. Log10-transformed breadth and depth values were compared by one-way ANOVA with Sidak's multiple comparisons tests. TCRdb stores this immuneACCESS table with in-frame sequences only. Part of the clones is absent; in the studies checked, under half of the shortfall reflects unresolved V genes, and no reason is known for the rest. Clone size and V and J calls were adopted from that table, with D and trimming inferred from the DNA. The sample contains roughly 120,000 clones, roughly 92% of them found a single time. Approximately 8% of the sample is taken by the ten largest.

The CDR1 and CDR2 encoded by the germline V gene (reference sequence) are MNHEY and SMNVEV. V is pared back by 0 bases and J by 3 bases, with 11 bases lying between the germline termini. Reading from cysteine to phenylalanine, the CDR3 counts 15 amino acids. The sequence is cut down to CDR3 DNA, 45 bases in frame from base 1. A word on this clone: This clone's antigen is unknown. No clone much larger than this one lies a single base away; base qualities are absent.

This specimen's time point label, per the study, means: baseline before first vaccination. Vaccinee samples came from UK trials COV001 and COV002, including a single-blind randomized controlled phase 2/3 trial of AZD1222 (ChAdOx1 nCoV-19) in healthy adults. For TCRbeta chain sequencing, PBMC samples were collected from trial participants at day 0 and at day 28 after the second dose. The investigation overall reported the following: Most participants were white British and females outnumbered males, and the authors suggested that clonal diversity may have been underestimated. Reportedly, almost half of the unique spike-specific TCRs recognized epitopes lying outside the regions that are mutated in the B.1.351 and B.1.1.7 variants. Conclusions about previously exposed vaccinees are limited because only six or seven AZD1222 recipients were SARS-CoV-2 seropositive at baseline. No day 14 peak-response samples were available, so repertoires were characterized only after the peak T cell response. Vaccine-associated CD4 TCRs spanned the whole spike protein, with dominant responses in regions 160-218 and 743-854. A significant rise in spike-specific TCR breadth and depth was observed after two AZD1222 doses relative to day 0 and relative to MenACWY recipients. In the small 56-69-year group, the increase in depth fell short of significance, most likely because of low power.

This receptor chain uses TRBV27 and TRBJ1-2, with the identity of the D gene unclear. The TCR sequence derives from an adult in good health. The material was peripheral blood, obtained on day 0 of AZD1222 vaccination. The DNA sequence is as follows: TGTGCCAGCAGTTTATCCGCTCGGTCCGACTATGGCTACACCTTC. This encodes CASSLSARSDYGYTF.